This record covers a single TCR beta chain. RNA transcripts were the source from which TCR beta CDR3 regions were amplified. HTBI primers primed a first-round RT-PCR, and a second-round multiplex PCR followed. TCRdb fed the multiplex PCR reads into MiXCR, producing one record per CDR3 protein. The profile covers roughly 600,000 distinct CDR3 sequences, with just under 40% appearing a single time and around 4% taken by the ten largest. The sample is drawn from a study of Graves' ophthalmopathy and Graves' hyperthyroidism. With V trimmed by 1 base and J by 1 base, 8 bases remained unmatched. Germline V gene data show CDR1 as SGHTA and CDR2 as FQGNSA. The length of the CDR3 is 19 residues.

The V gene is TRBV7-2, the J gene TRBJ1-5, with 12 bases fitting TRBD1. Specimen: peripheral blood or thyroid tissue (not recorded which). This receptor was identified in an adult man with Graves' hyperthyroidism. CDR3: CASSLVRDRGRWSNQPQHF. For the CDR3, the DNA is TGTGCCAGCAGCTTAGTAAGGGACAGGGGGCGCTGGAGCAATCAGCCCCAGCATTTT.